This T cell receptor (beta chain) was captured in a study of type 1 regulatory T cells. Study at large: T-allo10 is a Tr1-enriched, alloantigen-specific CD4 T cell product made in vitro.

The table lists this clonotype with many counts. Antigen unknown. The study, taken as a whole, reports: Tr1 cells had a more restricted TCR repertoire than non-Tr1 cells.

TCRdb reprocessed the reads with MiXCR, giving one entry per CDR3 protein. The sample carries about 42,000 distinct CDR3 sequences, 10% to 15% recorded once. Trimming stripped 4 bases from V and 0 bases from J, with 18 bases between. This CDR3 spans 18 amino acids. CDR1 LGHDT and CDR2 YNNKEL come from the germline V gene (reference sequence). The sample consisted of cultured non-Tr1 T cells, either the whole culture or a sorted T cell fraction (not recorded which). The chain combines TRBV3-1 with TRBJ1-4; D is undetermined. This receptor was identified in a human donor in good health. The CDR3 sequence is CASSLERVSLATNEKLFF. CDR3 DNA: TGTGCCAGCAGCCTTGAGAGGGTATCGCTTGCAACTAATGAAAAACTGTTTTTT.